This TCR beta chain was documented in a study of human versus mouse CDR3 diversity and MHC coevolution. Generated by immunoSEQ multiplex PCR, the TCRdb table keeps only in-frame clones and is missing some. Among around 59,000 clones, around 94% were seen once, and the ten largest hold about 19%. In germline, CDR1 is GTSNPN, CDR2 SVGIG (reference sequence). V lost 3 bases, J lost 4 bases, and 13 bases lay in between. This CDR3 comprises 14 residues. This sequence joins TRBV30 and TRBJ1-5; D not certain. The sequence was obtained from a person in their sixties or seventies in good health. The sample consisted of naive CD4+ T cells from blood. Specified subset: CD45RO-negative CD62L-positive naive CD4 T cells. CDR3 bases: TGTGCCTGGAGGGATTCAGGTAGAAATCAGCCCCAGCATTTT. Its translation: CAWRDSGRNQPQHF. Looking up the rest from reference TRBV30 and TRBJ1-5 gives the full variable domain: SQTIHQWPATLVQPVGSPLSLECTVEGTSNPNLYWYRQAAGRGLQLLFYSVGIGQISSEVPQNLSASRPQDRQFILSSKKLLLSDSGFYLCAWRDSGRNQPQHFGDGTRLSIL.